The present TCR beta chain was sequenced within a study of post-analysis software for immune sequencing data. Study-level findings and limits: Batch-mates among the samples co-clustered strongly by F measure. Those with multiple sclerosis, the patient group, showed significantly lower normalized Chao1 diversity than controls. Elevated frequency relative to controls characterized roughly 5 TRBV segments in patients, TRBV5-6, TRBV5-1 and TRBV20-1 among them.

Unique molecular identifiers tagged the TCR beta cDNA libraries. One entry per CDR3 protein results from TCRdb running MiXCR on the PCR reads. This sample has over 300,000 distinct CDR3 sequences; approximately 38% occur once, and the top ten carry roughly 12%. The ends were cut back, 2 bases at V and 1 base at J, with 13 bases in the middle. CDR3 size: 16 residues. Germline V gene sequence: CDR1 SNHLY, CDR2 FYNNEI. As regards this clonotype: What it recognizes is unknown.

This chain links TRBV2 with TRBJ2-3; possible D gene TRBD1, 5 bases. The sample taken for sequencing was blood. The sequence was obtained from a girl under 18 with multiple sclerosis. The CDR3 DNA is TGTGCCAGCAGTGAACAGGGCCTAGGGGGCACAGATACGCAGTATTTT. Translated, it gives CASSEQGLGGTDTQYF.